These 2 T cell receptor beta chains were all obtained from the same sample, sequenced in a study of cytomegalovirus exposure and HLA in healthy donors. The PCR was carried out with 60 Vbeta primers and 13 Jbeta primers. The assay was immunoSEQ multiplex PCR, and TCRdb's table has in-frame clones only and misses some. The sample contains about 150,000 clones, around 82% of which appear only once. The sample taken for sequencing was PBMCs. These receptor sequences come from a woman aged 40 to 50 in good health and CMV-seropositive.

The chain uses TRBV28 and TRBJ2-3; 8 bases are shared with TRBD2. Germline CDR1 MDHEN, CDR2 SYDVKM. V shed 2 bases, J shed 3 bases, and the junction held 10 bases outside the gene matches. The CDR3 loop spans 17 amino acids. CDR3: CASSLVSAGGGTDTQYF. CDR3 in DNA: TGTGCCAGCAGTTTAGTCTCGGCGGGAGGAGGTACAGATACGCAGTATTTT.

V usage is TRBV5-1 and J usage is TRBJ2-1; 9 bases are a match to TRBD2. The V gene end was trimmed by 9 bases and the J gene end by 7 bases; junction bases not matched to a gene: 8. CDR1 is SGHRS, CDR2 YFSETQ, per germline. This CDR3 comprises 13 residues. In DNA form, the CDR3 reads TGCGCCACTGCGGGGGGGAAGGAGAATGAGCAGTTCTTC. This gives the protein CATAGGKENEQFF.